Listed here are 24 T cell receptor beta chains from one sample, sequenced in a study of T cell responses to AZD1222 COVID-19 vaccine. Method: immunoSEQ multiplex PCR; TCRdb's copy keeps in-frame clones and lacks some. The profile covers about 150,000 clones, with about 90% appearing a single time and approximately 5.9% taken by the ten largest. Sequenced here: peripheral blood, sampled 28 days after the second AZD1222 dose. The origin of the receptors is an adult who received the AZD1222 COVID-19 vaccine.

The chain carries TRBV4-3 and TRBJ2-3; 8 bases agree with TRBD1. The germline gives CDR1 LGHNA, CDR2 YSLEER. The trim removed 0 bases at V and 6 bases at J, leaving 5 bases unmatched. This CDR3 spans 15 amino acids. The CDR3 nucleotides read TGCGCCAGCAGCCAAGATCGGACAGGGATCGATACGCAGTATTTT. As protein: CASSQDRTGIDTQYF.

This chain joins TRBV28 and TRBJ2-2; D remains unclear. Per germline, CDR1 MDHEN and CDR2 SYDVKM. With 3 bases removed from V and 5 bases from J, the gap between germline ends came to 10 bases. The CDR3 loop spans 14 amino acids. This CDR3 reads CASSFPHRTGELFF. The CDR3 DNA sequence: TGTGCCAGCAGTTTCCCCCATAGAACCGGGGAGCTGTTTTTT.

The chain employs TRBV5-1 and TRBJ2-7, with D tentatively TRBD1 or TRBD2 (5 bases each). V was clipped by 5 bases and J by 5 bases, with 11 bases between them. Germline V CDR1 and CDR2: SGHRS, YFSETQ. The CDR3 is 12 residues long. CDR3 in amino acids: CASSGGFNEQYF. As DNA, the CDR3 is TGCGCCAGCAGTGGGGGTTTCAACGAGCAGTACTTC.

The chain is built from TRBV6-5 and TRBJ1-2; D not resolved. Per germline, CDR1 MNHEY and CDR2 SVGAGI. The germline V and J ends were trimmed by 5 bases and 5 bases, with 12 bases remaining between them. The CDR3 is 13 residues long. CDR3 amino acids: CASSRQGTYGYTF. The CDR3 DNA reads as TGTGCCAGCAGTCGACAAGGAACATATGGCTACACCTTC.

This clone was recorded a few times. The rearrangement uses TRBV6-4 and TRBJ2-1; 10 bases are shared with TRBD2. After removal of 8 bases from V and 8 bases from J, the junction contained 12 bases not matched to a gene. Looked up from germline, CDR1 is MRHNA and CDR2 is SNTAGT. The length of the CDR3 is 15 residues. CDR3 nucleotide sequence: TGTGCCAGCGCCAAACTAGCGGGGCCCATGGATGAGCAGTTCTTC. Its protein product is CASAKLAGPMDEQFF.

J is TRBJ2-4 and V is TRBV10-2; perhaps D is TRBD1 or TRBD2 (6 bases each). V gave up 7 bases and J gave up 1 base, with 26 bases separating them. The CDR3 spans 19 residues. Germline loops: CDR1 WSHSY, CDR2 SAAADI. The CDR3 spells CASIEEGRVGGGAKNIQYF. The CDR3 DNA follows: TGCGCCAGCATAGAAGAAGGCAGGGTAGGAGGGGGGGCCAAAAACATTCAGTACTTC.

This chain connects TRBV6-2 or TRBV6-3 to TRBJ2-7; 8 bases are a match to TRBD1. Trimming took 0 bases from V and 5 from J; bases not matched to a gene: 21. Germline loops: CDR1 MNHEY, CDR2 SVGEGT. The CDR3 loop spans 20 amino acids. CDR3: CASSYSFSSSFGQGPHEQYF. CDR3 nucleotides: TGTGCCAGCAGTTACTCGTTTTCCAGTTCATTCGGACAGGGCCCTCACGAGCAGTACTTC.

This clone was counted a single time. The rearrangement joins TRBV28 to TRBJ1-4; 7 positions match TRBD1. J was trimmed by 8 bases and V by 6 bases; bases with no gene match: 15. The CDR3 runs 16 residues. The germline CDR1 and CDR2 sequences are MDHEN and SYDVKM. In nucleotides, the CDR3 is TGTGCCAGCAGCCCCACTAGGGGGCGCCCCGGGGAAAAACTGTTTTTT. Encoded protein: CASSPTRGRPGEKLFF. The complete variable domain, with remaining parts taken from reference TRBV28 and TRBJ1-4, reads DVKVTQSSRYLVKRTGEKVFLECVQDMDHENMFWYRQDPGLGLRLIYFSYDVKMKEKGDIPEGYSVSREKKERFSLILESASTNQTSMYLCASSPTRGRPGEKLFFGSGTQLSVL.

The chain is built from TRBV7-2 and TRBJ1-5; D not resolved. This CDR3 comprises 15 residues. V shed 6 bases and J shed 7 bases, with 19 bases lying between them. The germline V gene encodes CDR1 SGHTA and CDR2 FQGNSA. The CDR3 nucleotides read TGTGCCAGCAGTTGGACTGGGCCACCCGGACAGCCCCAGCATTTT. It specifies CASSWTGPPGQPQHF.

This chain links TRBV10-3 with TRBJ1-3; D not certain. With 4 bases removed from V and 0 bases from J, the gap between germline ends came to 4 bases. The CDR3 spans 13 residues. Germline CDR1 is ENHRY and CDR2 is SYGVKD. DNA of the CDR3: TGTGCCATCAGTGGGTTCTCTGGAAACACCATATATTTT. Amino acids: CAISGFSGNTIYF.

The chain employs TRBV18 and TRBJ2-1, with D possibly called TRBD1 or TRBD2 (5 bases each). V was pared by 8 bases and J by 5 bases, with 16 bases between. Germline loops: CDR1 KGHSH, CDR2 LQKENI. The CDR3 spans 14 residues. The CDR3 here is CASTLGTGHNEQFF. CDR3 DNA: TGTGCCAGCACCCTCGGGACGGGACACAATGAGCAGTTCTTC.

The V and J genes are TRBV6-5 and TRBJ2-1; no firm D call. Germline V CDR1 and CDR2: MNHEY, SVGAGI. The CDR3 sequence is 13 residues long. V was pared by 6 bases and J by 3 bases, with 9 bases between. The CDR3 here is CASRAGLYNEQFF. CDR3 sequence (DNA): TGTGCCAGCAGAGCCGGTCTCTACAATGAGCAGTTCTTC.

The chain joins TRBV6-1 to TRBJ1-4, with 10 positions matching TRBD1. V was clipped by 2 bases and J by 8 bases; unmatched bases: 8. The length of the CDR3 is 16 residues. Germline CDR1 and CDR2: MNHNS and SASEGT. The CDR3 DNA follows: TGTGCCAGCAGTGAATACGGACAGGGGGAAGGAGAAAAACTGTTTTTT. This translates into CASSEYGQGEGEKLFF.

This chain connects TRBV18 to TRBJ2-7; 9 bases match TRBD1. Germline-derived CDR1 and CDR2 are KGHSH and LQKENI. The length of the CDR3 is 16 residues. Trimming cost V 4 bases and J 2 bases; bases outside gene matches: 9. CDR3 in amino acids: CASSLFTGTGTYEQYF. In nucleotides, the CDR3 is TGTGCCAGCTCACTTTTCACCGGGACAGGGACCTACGAGCAGTACTTC.

The chain combines TRBV28 with TRBJ1-4; 8 positions agree with TRBD1. V lost 7 bases to trimming and J lost 3 bases; unmatched junction nucleotides: 7. Germline lookup yields CDR1 MDHEN and CDR2 SYDVKM. The CDR3 is made up of 15 amino acids. The chain's CDR3 is CASNLRQGPNEKLFF. CDR3 DNA: TGTGCCAGCAATCTAAGACAGGGGCCTAATGAAAAACTGTTTTTT.

This clone has just one count. The genes are TRBV19 and TRBJ1-2, with D unresolved. CDR1 is LNHDA, CDR2 SQIVND, per germline (reference sequence). This CDR3 contains 16 residues. Trimming stripped 3 bases from V and 3 bases from J, with 17 bases between. The CDR3 region is CASSIGPGTGDYGYTF. The CDR3 nucleotides read TGTGCCAGTAGTATCGGTCCAGGCACTGGTGACTATGGCTACACCTTC.

J is TRBJ2-1 and V is TRBV2; 12 bases align to TRBD2. V gave up 2 bases and J gave up 3 bases; unmatched junction bases: 2. The CDR3 runs to 16 residues. Germline-derived CDR1 and CDR2 are SNHLY and FYNNEI. The chain's CDR3 is CASSETTSGSYNEQFF. The CDR3 DNA follows: TGTGCCAGCAGTGAAACGACTAGCGGGAGCTACAATGAGCAGTTCTTC. Full variable domain (outside the CDR3, taken from reference TRBV2 and TRBJ2-1): EPEVTQTPSHQVTQMGQEVILRCVPISNHLYFYWYRQILGQKVEFLVSFYNNEISEKSEIFDDQFSVERPDGSNFTLKIRSTKLEDSAMYFCASSETTSGSYNEQFFGPGTRLTVL.

This rearrangement joins TRBV11-3 to TRBJ2-2, with D perhaps given as TRBD1 or TRBD2 (5 bases each). The CDR3 extends over 19 amino acids. Germline CDR1 is SGHNT and CDR2 is YENEEA. Trimming pared 4 bases from V and 5 bases from J, leaving 26 bases between. The CDR3 nucleotides are TGTGCCAGCAGCTCTCGGACCGGGACCGGATTATCGGGGACCGGGGAGCTGTTTTTT. The encoded protein is CASSSRTGTGLSGTGELFF.

Turning to this clone: Distinct nucleotide sequences in the sample also encode this CDR3. V and J are TRBV11-2 and TRBJ1-3; D is unresolved. The CDR3 is 13 residues long. The V end was cut by 4 bases, the J end by 2 bases, with 6 bases between. Germline CDR1 reads SGHAT; CDR2 reads FQNNGV. CDR3 coding DNA: TGTGCCAGCAGCTCCGGGACTGGAAACACCATATATTTT. It codes for CASSSGTGNTIYF.

V and J are TRBV28 and TRBJ2-7; unclear D gene. The CDR3 covers 15 residues. V dropped 5 bases and J dropped 1 base, with 15 bases sitting between them. Germline V gene data show CDR1 as MDHEN and CDR2 as SYDVKM. CDR3 region: CASSPPLWSSYEQYF. The CDR3 nucleotides read TGTGCCAGCAGTCCCCCCCTGTGGAGTTCCTACGAGCAGTACTTC.

This clone is medium-sized within its sample. The chain has TRBV27 and TRBJ2-1, with D perhaps given as TRBD1 or TRBD2 (5 bases each). V was trimmed by 1 base and J by 5 bases, leaving 9 bases between them. Germline CDR1 and CDR2: MNHEY and SMNVEV (reference sequence). This CDR3 has 14 residues. The CDR3 DNA reads TGTGCCAGCAGTTTATGGGGGTCGGACAATGAGCAGTTCTTC. Amino acids: CASSLWGSDNEQFF.

The chain recombines TRBV30 with TRBJ1-2, with TRBD1 matching over 7 bases. Trimming took 2 bases from V and 6 from J; bases not matched to a gene: 6. The CDR3 loop spans 13 amino acids. Per the germline V gene, CDR1 is GTSNPN and CDR2 is SVGIG (reference sequence). This CDR3 reads CAWSNGQVDGYTF. In DNA form, the CDR3 reads TGTGCCTGGAGTAATGGACAGGTTGATGGCTACACCTTC.

The J gene is TRBJ1-2, the V gene TRBV5-1, with a tentative D call TRBD1 (5 bases). Trimming removed 4 bases at V and 2 bases at J, with 9 bases between. CDR3 length: 13 residues. The V gene's germline CDR1 is SGHRS and CDR2 YFSETQ. The DNA of the CDR3 is TGCGCCAGCAGCCCGACAGCGAACTATGGCTACACCTTC. Protein product: CASSPTANYGYTF.

The count of this clone is one. The chain links TRBV7-9 to TRBJ2-4; no firm D call. This CDR3 region has 15 residues. Germline CDR1 and CDR2: SEHNR and FQNEAQ (reference sequence). Trimming removed 8 bases from V and 5 bases from J, with 19 bases in between. Written as DNA, the CDR3 is TGTGCCAGCGCTCGCGTCCCTGAGCCACAAAACATTCAGTACTTC. Protein sequence: CASARVPEPQNIQYF.